These T cell receptor beta chains were read from a single sample in a study of early T cells in non-severe SARS-CoV-2 infection. TCRdb reprocessed the 5' RACE reads with MiXCR, giving one entry per CDR3 protein. The sample has 70,000 to 85,000 distinct CDR3 sequences, 12% seen once. The sequenced sample consisted of whole blood. These receptors all come from an adult who was a healthcare worker with PCR-confirmed SARS-CoV-2 infection or an uninfected control (not recorded which). Each CDR3 is given with its conserved first and last residue. Fields, in order: clone size, J gene, D gene, V gene, CDR3 protein, CDR3 DNA. A D gene is named only where the DNA matches it firmly. Where a row states a size, it is once, few, many or the class of an expanded clone; other rows omit it.

clone size: -; J gene: TRBJ2-3; D gene: -; V gene: TRBV7-3; CDR3 protein: CASSLWAWEGPLISNTQYF; CDR3 DNA: TGTGCCAGCAGCTTATGGGCATGGGAAGGACCCCTTATTTCAAATACGCAGTATTTT
clone size: -; J gene: TRBJ1-1; D gene: TRBD1; V gene: TRBV2; CDR3 protein: CASSLQGQGNTEAFF; CDR3 DNA: TGTGCCAGCAGTCTTCAAGGACAGGGTAACACTGAAGCTTTCTTT
clone size: few; J gene: TRBJ2-7; D gene: -; V gene: TRBV4-2; CDR3 protein: CASSQDYRDYTYEQYF; CDR3 DNA: TGTGCCAGCAGCCAAGACTACCGGGATTACACCTACGAGCAGTACTTC
clone size: few; J gene: TRBJ2-3; D gene: TRBD2; V gene: TRBV6-6; CDR3 protein: CASSYTSGGDTQYF; CDR3 DNA: TGTGCCAGCAGTTACACTAGCGGCGGAGATACGCAGTATTTT
clone size: many; J gene: TRBJ2-7; D gene: -; V gene: TRBV10-1; CDR3 protein: CASSRGWTYEQYF; CDR3 DNA: TGCGCCAGCAGTCGCGGGTGGACCTACGAGCAGTACTTC
clone size: -; J gene: TRBJ1-4; D gene: -; V gene: TRBV10-1; CDR3 protein: CASSESGDREKLFF; CDR3 DNA: TGCGCCAGCAGTGAGTCGGGGGATCGTGAAAAACTGTTTTTT
clone size: few; J gene: TRBJ2-5; D gene: TRBD1; V gene: TRBV11-3; CDR3 protein: CASSLGQKGRETQYF; CDR3 DNA: TGTGCCAGCAGCTTGGGACAGAAAGGGCGAGAGACCCAGTACTTC
clone size: few; J gene: TRBJ1-1; D gene: TRBD1; V gene: TRBV28; CDR3 protein: CASSLAQRDRINTEAFF; CDR3 DNA: TGTGCCAGCAGTCTTGCCCAGCGGGACAGAATCAACACTGAAGCTTTCTTT
clone size: many; J gene: TRBJ1-1; D gene: TRBD1; V gene: TRBV11-2; CDR3 protein: CASSRTGGQNTEAFF; CDR3 DNA: TGTGCCAGCAGCAGAACAGGGGGCCAGAACACTGAAGCTTTCTTT
clone size: many; J gene: TRBJ2-7; D gene: -; V gene: TRBV6-1; CDR3 protein: CASSGDSYEQYF; CDR3 DNA: TGTGCCAGCAGTGGGGACTCCTACGAGCAGTACTTC
clone size: -; J gene: TRBJ1-4; D gene: TRBD1; V gene: TRBV7-9; CDR3 protein: CASSLSTGYNEKLFF; CDR3 DNA: TGTGCCAGCAGCTTATCGACAGGGTATAATGAAAAACTGTTTTTT
clone size: -; J gene: TRBJ2-2; D gene: -; V gene: TRBV29-1; CDR3 protein: CSVYKDTGELFF; CDR3 DNA: TGCAGCGTCTACAAAGACACCGGGGAGCTGTTTTTT
clone size: -; J gene: TRBJ2-1; D gene: -; V gene: TRBV3-1; CDR3 protein: CATRGGPPRDYEQFF; CDR3 DNA: TGTGCCACCCGAGGGGGCCCGCCCCGGGACTATGAGCAGTTCTTC
clone size: many; J gene: TRBJ2-3; D gene: TRBD1; V gene: TRBV7-9; CDR3 protein: CASSLTGTDTQYF; CDR3 DNA: TGTGCCAGCAGCTTGACAGGGACAGATACGCAGTATTTT
clone size: few; J gene: TRBJ2-7; D gene: -; V gene: TRBV15; CDR3 protein: CATSRDGPYEQYF; CDR3 DNA: TGTGCCACCAGCAGAGATGGCCCCTACGAGCAGTACTTC
clone size: few; J gene: TRBJ2-7; D gene: TRBD1; V gene: TRBV28; CDR3 protein: CASSTRDRAYEQYF; CDR3 DNA: TGTGCCAGCAGCACCCGGGACAGGGCCTACGAGCAGTACTTC
clone size: many; J gene: TRBJ2-7; D gene: TRBD1; V gene: TRBV7-3; CDR3 protein: CASSTDRGREQYF; CDR3 DNA: TGTGCCAGCAGCACAGACAGGGGGCGCGAGCAGTACTTC
clone size: few; J gene: TRBJ2-5; D gene: -; V gene: TRBV9; CDR3 protein: CASSAQPVRIEETQYF; CDR3 DNA: TGTGCCAGCAGCGCGCAACCTGTCCGTATCGAAGAGACCCAGTACTTC
clone size: -; J gene: TRBJ2-3; D gene: -; V gene: TRBV30; CDR3 protein: CAWSVLLPPGPDTQYF; CDR3 DNA: TGTGCCTGGAGTGTCCTCCTCCCTCCTGGGCCAGATACGCAGTATTTT
clone size: -; J gene: TRBJ1-2; D gene: -; V gene: TRBV6-5; CDR3 protein: CASTKGANYGYTF; CDR3 DNA: TGTGCCAGCACCAAGGGGGCTAACTATGGCTACACCTTC
clone size: -; J gene: TRBJ1-4; D gene: -; V gene: TRBV28; CDR3 protein: CASRKTADATNEKLFF; CDR3 DNA: TGTGCCAGCAGGAAGACAGCAGATGCAACTAATGAAAAACTGTTTTTT
clone size: many; J gene: TRBJ2-5; D gene: -; V gene: TRBV10-3; CDR3 protein: CAISEQQETQYF; CDR3 DNA: TGTGCCATCAGTGAGCAGCAGGAGACCCAGTACTTC
clone size: -; J gene: TRBJ2-5; D gene: -; V gene: TRBV7-2; CDR3 protein: CASSLDGKTQYF; CDR3 DNA: TGTGCCAGCAGCTTAGACGGGAAAACCCAGTACTTC
clone size: few; J gene: TRBJ2-5; D gene: -; V gene: TRBV7-2; CDR3 protein: CASSLEPEETQYF; CDR3 DNA: TGTGCCAGCAGCTTAGAGCCAGAAGAGACCCAGTACTTC
clone size: many; J gene: TRBJ2-3; D gene: TRBD2; V gene: TRBV7-6; CDR3 protein: CASSLGSGGFTDTQYF; CDR3 DNA: TGTGCCAGCAGCTTAGGGTCGGGAGGGTTCACAGATACGCAGTATTTT
clone size: -; J gene: TRBJ2-3; D gene: -; V gene: TRBV28; CDR3 protein: CASSFSVGVSADTQYF; CDR3 DNA: TGTGCCAGCAGTTTTAGCGTTGGAGTGTCCGCAGATACGCAGTATTTT
clone size: once; J gene: TRBJ2-6; D gene: -; V gene: TRBV7-3; CDR3 protein: CASSSGTQRANVLTF; CDR3 DNA: TGTGCCAGCAGCTCCGGGACACAGAGGGCCAACGTCCTGACTTTC
clone size: few; J gene: TRBJ2-1; D gene: TRBD2; V gene: TRBV29-1; CDR3 protein: CSVGSGTNEQFF; CDR3 DNA: TGCAGCGTGGGGAGCGGGACCAATGAGCAGTTCTTC
clone size: many; J gene: TRBJ2-3; D gene: TRBD2; V gene: TRBV7-6; CDR3 protein: CASSLVPSGSITDTQYF; CDR3 DNA: TGTGCCAGCAGCTTAGTCCCTAGCGGGAGTATCACAGATACGCAGTATTTT
clone size: -; J gene: TRBJ1-4; D gene: -; V gene: TRBV11-2; CDR3 protein: CASSRHRLNEKLFF; CDR3 DNA: TGTGCCAGCAGCCGACACCGACTTAATGAAAAACTGTTTTTT
clone size: many; J gene: TRBJ1-6; D gene: -; V gene: TRBV20-1; CDR3 protein: CSARGGQNYNSPLHF; CDR3 DNA: TGCAGTGCTAGAGGGGGCCAAAACTATAATTCACCCCTCCACTTT
clone size: many; J gene: TRBJ2-1; D gene: -; V gene: TRBV5-1; CDR3 protein: CASSLGLRGHSYNEQFF; CDR3 DNA: TGCGCCAGCAGCTTGGGGTTGCGGGGGCACTCCTACAATGAGCAGTTCTTC
clone size: -; J gene: TRBJ2-5; D gene: -; V gene: TRBV5-1; CDR3 protein: CTTQETQYF; CDR3 DNA: TGCACCACACAAGAGACCCAGTACTTC
clone size: -; J gene: TRBJ2-1; D gene: -; V gene: TRBV5-1; CDR3 protein: CASTRGEHHNEQFF; CDR3 DNA: TGCGCCAGCACCCGCGGCGAACACCACAATGAGCAGTTCTTC
clone size: -; J gene: TRBJ1-5; D gene: -; V gene: TRBV18; CDR3 protein: CASSPVRSNQPQHF; CDR3 DNA: TGTGCCAGCTCACCGGTAAGAAGCAATCAGCCCCAGCATTTT
clone size: many; J gene: TRBJ2-1; D gene: -; V gene: TRBV20-1; CDR3 protein: CSATAAAEQFF; CDR3 DNA: TGCAGTGCTACGGCGGCGGCTGAGCAGTTCTTC
clone size: many; J gene: TRBJ1-2; D gene: -; V gene: TRBV30; CDR3 protein: CAWTATYGYTF; CDR3 DNA: TGTGCCTGGACAGCGACGTATGGCTACACCTTC
clone size: few; J gene: TRBJ2-3; D gene: TRBD2; V gene: TRBV7-3; CDR3 protein: CASSLDSGGPATQYF; CDR3 DNA: TGTGCCAGCAGCTTAGATAGCGGGGGCCCCGCCACGCAGTATTTT
clone size: many; J gene: TRBJ2-7; D gene: -; V gene: TRBV5-1; CDR3 protein: CASSLGGPLDEQYF; CDR3 DNA: TGCGCCAGCAGCTTGGGGGGACCTCTCGACGAGCAGTACTTC
clone size: -; J gene: TRBJ1-4; D gene: TRBD1; V gene: TRBV6-5; CDR3 protein: CASSGQGAGDEKLFF; CDR3 DNA: TGTGCCAGCAGCGGACAGGGGGCTGGTGATGAAAAACTGTTTTTT
clone size: many; J gene: TRBJ1-4; D gene: -; V gene: TRBV25-1; CDR3 protein: CASSGLTLEKLFF; CDR3 DNA: TGTGCCAGCAGTGGGCTGACATTAGAAAAACTGTTTTTT
clone size: -; J gene: TRBJ1-3; D gene: -; V gene: TRBV20-1; CDR3 protein: CSARQFDSGNTIYF; CDR3 DNA: TGCAGTGCTAGACAGTTTGACTCTGGAAACACCATATATTTT
clone size: few; J gene: TRBJ2-1; D gene: TRBD2; V gene: TRBV29-1; CDR3 protein: CSVELSGTSYNEQFF; CDR3 DNA: TGCAGCGTTGAACTTAGCGGGACGTCCTACAATGAGCAGTTCTTC
clone size: many; J gene: TRBJ2-5; D gene: TRBD1; V gene: TRBV20-1; CDR3 protein: CSARDQGARKTQYF; CDR3 DNA: TGCAGTGCTAGAGATCAGGGGGCGAGAAAGACCCAGTACTTC
clone size: few; J gene: TRBJ1-3; D gene: TRBD1; V gene: TRBV29-1; CDR3 protein: CSVEEERQGDTIYF; CDR3 DNA: TGCAGCGTTGAAGAAGAACGGCAGGGGGACACCATATATTTT
clone size: many; J gene: TRBJ2-1; D gene: TRBD2; V gene: TRBV5-4; CDR3 protein: CASSSPIAGEFLFF; CDR3 DNA: TGTGCCAGCAGCTCCCCTATAGCGGGGGAGTTTTTGTTCTTC
clone size: few; J gene: TRBJ1-2; D gene: TRBD1; V gene: TRBV30; CDR3 protein: CAWGGTVSGYTF; CDR3 DNA: TGTGCCTGGGGGGGGACAGTGTCTGGCTACACCTTC
clone size: few; J gene: TRBJ2-3; D gene: TRBD2; V gene: TRBV6-2/TRBV6-3; CDR3 protein: CASTPLAGGTDTQYF; CDR3 DNA: TGTGCCAGCACCCCGTTAGCGGGGGGCACAGATACGCAGTATTTT
clone size: -; J gene: TRBJ1-1; D gene: -; V gene: TRBV21-1; CDR3 protein: CASSTHLGWWNTEAFF; CDR3 DNA: TGTGCCAGCAGCACTCACTTAGGGTGGTGGAACACTGAAGCTTTCTTT
clone size: -; J gene: TRBJ2-3; D gene: TRBD1; V gene: TRBV7-9; CDR3 protein: CASKVFHGTGITDTQYF; CDR3 DNA: TGTGCCAGCAAAGTCTTTCATGGGACAGGGATAACAGATACGCAGTATTTT
clone size: many; J gene: TRBJ2-2; D gene: TRBD2; V gene: TRBV7-6; CDR3 protein: CASHPFSGREVTGELFF; CDR3 DNA: TGTGCCAGCCATCCTTTTAGCGGGAGAGAAGTTACCGGGGAGCTGTTTTTT
clone size: many; J gene: TRBJ1-6; D gene: TRBD1; V gene: TRBV4-1; CDR3 protein: CASSQERQGLGYNSPLHF; CDR3 DNA: TGCGCCAGCAGCCAAGAAAGACAGGGTCTTGGATATAATTCACCCCTCCACTTT
clone size: -; J gene: TRBJ2-1; D gene: -; V gene: TRBV12-3/TRBV12-4; CDR3 protein: CASRRENEQFF; CDR3 DNA: TGTGCCAGCAGACGGGAGAATGAGCAGTTCTTC